These 14 T cell receptor beta chains came from one sample sequenced in a study of control samples from healthy donors and cancer patients. Only in-frame clones appear in the TCRdb table, and some are missing; sequencing was by immunoSEQ multiplex PCR. Of about 96,000 clones listed, approximately 93% are singletons. The sequenced sample was blood. The origin of the receptors is a young man in good health.

This clone appeared a single time. V is TRBV15 and J is TRBJ1-5; D remains ambiguous. This CDR3 region has 14 residues. V was clipped by 1 base and J by 1 base, with 5 bases between them. The germline V gene has CDR1 LNHNV and CDR2 YYDKDF (reference sequence). CDR3 nucleotide sequence: TGTGCCACCAGCAGAGCAGAGAGCAATCAGCCCCAGCATTTT. Residues: CATSRAESNQPQHF.

The chain links TRBV12-3 or TRBV12-4 to TRBJ1-1, with 7 bases that match TRBD1. V was pared by 6 bases and J by 11 bases, with 6 bases of the junction left unmatched. The CDR3 is made up of 11 amino acids. CDR3: CASSDRVSAFF. In nucleotides, the CDR3 is TGTGCCAGCAGCGACAGGGTTTCGGCTTTCTTT.

J is TRBJ2-7 and V is TRBV7-8; TRBD2 matches 7 bases. This CDR3 is built from 14 residues. Germline V lookup: CDR1 SGHVS, CDR2 FQNEAQ. J was trimmed by 0 bases and V by 5 bases; bases with no gene match: 4. This CDR3 is CASSRDYSSYEQYF. CDR3 in DNA: TGTGCCAGCAGCCGGGACTACAGCTCCTACGAGCAGTACTTC.

The chain joins TRBV2 to TRBJ1-1; D ambiguous. Per germline, CDR1 SNHLY and CDR2 FYNNEI. CDR3 length equals 15 residues. V shed 2 bases and J shed 0 bases, with 10 bases lying between them. CDR3 region: CASSENFEMNTEAFF. CDR3 in DNA: TGTGCCAGCAGTGAAAACTTTGAAATGAACACTGAAGCTTTCTTT.

The chain links TRBV5-8 to TRBJ1-1; D not resolved. Germline V gene sequence: CDR1 SGHTS, CDR2 YDEGEE. V was trimmed by 1 base and J by 14 bases, leaving 12 bases between them. This CDR3 spans 11 amino acids. CDR3 nucleotides: TGTGCCAGCAGCTTGTGGGCTACGGGCTTCTTT. It is translated as CASSLWATGFF.

This rearrangement joins TRBV6-5 to TRBJ1-1, with 11 bases identical to TRBD1. This CDR3 contains 15 residues. CDR1 is MNHEY and CDR2 is SVGAGI in the germline V gene. V was clipped by 4 bases and J by 2 bases; unmatched bases: 3. CDR3 coding DNA: TGTGCCAGCAGTTGGGGGACAGGGGGAAACACTGAAGCTTTCTTT. This sequence encodes CASSWGTGGNTEAFF.

The V call is TRBV18, the J call TRBJ2-7; D may be TRBD2 (5 bases). The CDR3 has 15 residues. V was pared by 2 bases and J by 6 bases, with 17 bases between. Germline CDR1 KGHSH, CDR2 LQKENI. The CDR3 spells CASSPSEAGLSEQYF. The DNA for the CDR3 is TGTGCCAGCTCACCATCAGAGGCGGGCTTGAGCGAGCAGTACTTC.

The genes are TRBV10-3 and TRBJ1-5; D may be TRBD1 (5 bases). With 3 bases removed from V and 3 bases from J, the gap between germline ends came to 21 bases. Germline lookup yields CDR1 ENHRY and CDR2 SYGVKD. The CDR3 totals 18 residues. The CDR3 spells CAISDPPRGRTDNQPQHF. The CDR3 DNA is TGTGCCATCAGTGACCCCCCGAGGGGACGGACGGACAATCAGCCCCAGCATTTT.

The rearrangement links TRBV19 to TRBJ1-6; tentatively, D is TRBD1 (6 bases). The CDR3 totals 15 residues. Germline loops: CDR1 LNHDA, CDR2 SQIVND (reference sequence). V shed 5 bases and J shed 8 bases, with 16 bases lying between them. Here the CDR3 reads CASSEGRGFYSPLHF. The CDR3 nucleotides read TGTGCCAGTAGTGAGGGCAGGGGTTTTTATTCACCCCTCCACTTT.

This chain uses TRBV30 with TRBJ2-2, with 13 bases fitting TRBD2. From germline, CDR1 is GTSNPN and CDR2 SVGIG (reference sequence). With V trimmed by 4 bases and J by 2 bases, 7 bases remained unmatched. The CDR3 runs 17 residues. CDR3 region: CAWTGTSGIRNTGELFF. The CDR3 nucleotides read TGTGCCTGGACCGGGACTAGCGGGATTCGAAACACCGGGGAGCTGTTTTTT.

This clone was recorded once. The chain combines TRBV11-2 with TRBJ2-5; D gene uncertain. The CDR3 covers 14 residues. Trimming took off 4 bases at V and 1 base at J, with 10 bases between the two ends. The germline CDR1 and CDR2 sequences are SGHAT and FQNNGV. The CDR3 region is CASSSYNIQETQYF. The CDR3 DNA reads as TGTGCCAGCAGCTCCTATAATATCCAAGAGACCCAGTACTTC. Full variable domain (remainder filled in from reference TRBV11-2 and TRBJ2-5): EAGVAQSPRYKIIEKRQSVAFWCNPISGHATLYWYQQILGQGPKLLIQFQNNGVVDDSQLPKDRFSAERLKGVDSTLKIQPAKLEDSAVYLCASSSYNIQETQYFGPGTRLLVL.

The chain combines TRBV9 with TRBJ1-3, with D uncertain. Trimming left V 3 bases short and J 3 bases short, with 10 bases between. This CDR3 has 14 amino acids. Germline V gene lookup returns CDR1 SGDLS and CDR2 YYNGEE. The CDR3 region is CASSDSTDGNTIYF. In nucleotides, the CDR3 is TGTGCCAGCAGCGACAGCACAGATGGAAACACCATATATTTT.

The chain has TRBV6-5 and TRBJ2-2; a weak D match, TRBD2 (7 bases). In germline, CDR1 is MNHEY, CDR2 SVGAGI. The CDR3 has 15 amino acids. V was trimmed by 6 bases and J by 0 bases, leaving 11 bases between them. CDR3 sequence reads: CASSLGGPNTGELFF. In DNA form, the CDR3 reads TGTGCCAGCAGCTTGGGGGGGCCGAACACCGGGGAGCTGTTTTTT.

This sequence joins TRBV18 and TRBJ2-1; D may be TRBD1 (6 bases). Germline values: CDR1 KGHSH, CDR2 LQKENI. The CDR3 is made up of 16 amino acids. V was pared by 3 bases and J by 7 bases, with 19 bases between. CDR3 amino acids: CASSPQWSRDTNEQFF. CDR3 coding DNA: TGTGCCAGCTCACCGCAATGGTCCAGGGACACTAATGAGCAGTTCTTC.